This TCR beta chain stems from a study of T cells in women clearing cervical HPV infection. A remark on this clone: The read is 3 residues too short to cover the CDR3 end, so that end is filled in from the germline J gene.

The CDR3 loop spans 12 amino acids. Germline-derived CDR1 and CDR2 are LNHDA and SQIVND (reference sequence). Clones were sequenced by immunoSEQ multiplex PCR, and TCRdb holds only the in-frame ones, with some missing. This table lists some 30,000 clones. The V call is TRBV19, the J call TRBJ2-4; TRBD2 matches 12 bases. The clonotype originates from a woman aged 18 to 75 with a cervical HPV16 infection that either progressed to CIN3+ or cleared (not recorded which). Material for sequencing was blood buffy coat. The sequenced part of the CDR3 DNA is TGTGCCAGTAGCCCACTAGCGGGAGGT. It encodes CASSPLAGG. From start to end, the CDR3 is CASSPLAGGQYF.